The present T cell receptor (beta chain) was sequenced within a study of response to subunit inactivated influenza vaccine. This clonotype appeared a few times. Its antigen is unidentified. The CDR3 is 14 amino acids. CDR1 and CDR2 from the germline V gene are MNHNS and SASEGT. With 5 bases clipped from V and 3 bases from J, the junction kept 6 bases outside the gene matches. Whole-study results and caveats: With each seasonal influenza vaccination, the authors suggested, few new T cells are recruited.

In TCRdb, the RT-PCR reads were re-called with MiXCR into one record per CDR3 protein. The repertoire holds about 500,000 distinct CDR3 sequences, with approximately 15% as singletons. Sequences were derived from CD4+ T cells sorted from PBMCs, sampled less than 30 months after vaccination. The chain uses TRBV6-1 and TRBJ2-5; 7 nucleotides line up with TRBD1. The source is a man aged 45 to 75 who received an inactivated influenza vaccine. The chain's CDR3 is CASSRLQGKETQYF. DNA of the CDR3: TGTGCCAGCAGTCGCCTACAGGGGAAAGAGACCCAGTACTTC.